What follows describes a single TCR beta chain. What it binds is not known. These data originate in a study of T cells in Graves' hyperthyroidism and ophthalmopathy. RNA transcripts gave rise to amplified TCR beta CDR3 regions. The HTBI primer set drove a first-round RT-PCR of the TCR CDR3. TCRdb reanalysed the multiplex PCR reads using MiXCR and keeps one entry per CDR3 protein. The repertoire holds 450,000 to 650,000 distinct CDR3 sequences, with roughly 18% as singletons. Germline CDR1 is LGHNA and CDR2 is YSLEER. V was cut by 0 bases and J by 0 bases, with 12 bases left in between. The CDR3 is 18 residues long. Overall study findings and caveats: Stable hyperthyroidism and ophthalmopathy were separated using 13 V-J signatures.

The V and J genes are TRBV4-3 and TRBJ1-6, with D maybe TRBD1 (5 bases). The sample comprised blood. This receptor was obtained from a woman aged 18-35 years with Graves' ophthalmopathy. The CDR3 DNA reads TGCGCCAGCAGCCAAGATCCAGACAGCTTCTCCTATAATTCACCCCTCCACTTT. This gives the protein CASSQDPDSFSYNSPLHF.